The clone carrying this T cell receptor (beta chain) has just a few counts. As yet, its antigen is unknown. These data come from a study of T-cell memory formation after mild COVID-19. About the study: TCR clusters were largely donor specific.

Study findings and constraints: Pre-infection memory harbored some responding clones, suggesting cross-reactive memory joined. A balance of CD4 and CD8 characterized clones contracting day 15 to 85, whereas later expanders leaned CD4+.

CDR3 size: 17 residues. Germline-derived CDR1 and CDR2 are SGHDN and FVKESK. Losses at the gene ends were 0 bases for V and 2 bases for J; bases not matched to a gene: 5. 5'RACE, which relied on constant-segment primers, yielded TCR alpha and TCR beta cDNA libraries carrying sample barcodes and UMIs. TCRdb re-called the 5' RACE reads with MiXCR, one entry per CDR3 protein. The sample carries about 320,000 distinct CDR3 sequences, around 15% recorded once. The receptor was isolated from a man between 18 and 35 years old who had mild COVID-19 (a few samples of this study predate the infection). Cell type and time point are not known. The gene calls are TRBV14 and TRBJ2-3, with 10 nucleotides matching TRBD2. Sequencing was done on a sample of PBMCs or a T cell subset sorted from them (not recorded which). DNA of the CDR3: TGTGCCAGCAGCCAAGATAAGCGGGGGGGCGTCACAGATACGCAGTATTTT. This translates into CASSQDKRGGVTDTQYF. Full variable domain (missing parts from reference TRBV14 and TRBJ2-3): EAGVTQFPSHSVIEKGQTVTLRCDPISGHDNLYWYRRVMGKEIKFLLHFVKESKQDESGMPNNRFLAERTGGTYSTLKVQPAELEDSGVYFCASSQDKRGGVTDTQYFGPGTRLTVL.